A selection of T cell receptor beta chains follows, all from one sample in a study of control samples from healthy donors and cancer patients. The repertoire was sequenced with immunoSEQ multiplex PCR; TCRdb's copy has only in-frame clones and lacks some. The top ten hold 1.4% of the sample, which has 150,000 to 200,000 clones, approximately 92% seen once. Sequenced sample: blood. Source of these receptors: a man in his thirties or forties in good health. CDR3s include the opening cysteine and the closing phenylalanine or tryptophan. Each record gives: clone size, V gene, D gene, J gene, CDR3 DNA, CDR3 protein. A D gene is named only where the DNA matches it firmly. Size values are once, few and many counts, or a class for expanded clones, and some rows have none.

-	TRBV2	TRBD1	TRBJ1-4	TGTGCCAGCAGTTGGGACAGGCCCGCAACTAATGAAAAACTGTTTTTT	CASSWDRPATNEKLFF
-	TRBV19	-	TRBJ1-1	TGTGCCAGTAATTTCGGATACATGAACACTGAAGCTTTCTTT	CASNFGYMNTEAFF
-	TRBV11-2	-	TRBJ1-6	TGTGCCAGCAGTCCCAGACGGACTTCTGGGGGTTATTCACCCCTCCACTTT	CASSPRRTSGGYSPLHF
-	TRBV7-2	-	TRBJ2-3	TGTGCCAGCAGCTTGGACGGTTCCGTCGCAGATACGCAGTATTTT	CASSLDGSVADTQYF
-	TRBV4-3	-	TRBJ2-3	TGCGCCAGCAGCCAATACCGCGACGGAGATACGCAGTATTTT	CASSQYRDGDTQYF
few	TRBV7-2	-	TRBJ1-4	TGTGCCAGCAGCCCCCTCGGGGGTGTTGGGGAAAAACTGTTTTTT	CASSPLGGVGEKLFF
-	TRBV28	-	TRBJ1-1	TGTGCCAGCAGCCACCCACGCAGGGGCGGGAACACTGAAGCTTTCTTT	CASSHPRRGGNTEAFF
-	TRBV24-1	TRBD2	TRBJ2-5	TGTGCCACCAGTGATTTTCGGGGGGAGACCCAAGAGACCCAGTACTTC	CATSDFRGETQETQYF
-	TRBV5-1	TRBD1	TRBJ2-5	TGCGCCAGCAGCTCACAGGGGGCGGGGGAGACCCAGTACTTC	CASSSQGAGETQYF
once	TRBV7-6	-	TRBJ2-7	TGTGCCAGCAGCGGAGGCCCTCACGTAGCACAGACCTACGAGCAGTACTTC	CASSGGPHVAQTYEQYF
-	TRBV9	-	TRBJ2-7	TGTGCCAGCAGCGTAGAGACAGGCTTTACCTACGAGCAGTACTTC	CASSVETGFTYEQYF
-	TRBV28	TRBD1	TRBJ2-7	TGTGCCAGCAGTTTAGGGACAGTTGATTTGGAGCAGTACTTC	CASSLGTVDLEQYF
-	TRBV27	TRBD1	TRBJ1-5	TGTGCCAGCAGTTTTGGGACAGGGGTAGGTCAGCCCCAGCATTTT	CASSFGTGVGQPQHF
-	TRBV4-1	-	TRBJ1-2	TGCGCCAGCAGCCAAGTCTCAGGGTCGGATGGCTACACCTTC	CASSQVSGSDGYTF
-	TRBV25-1	-	TRBJ1-4	TGTGCCAGCAGTGAATCACAGGCCATATTCAACGAAAAACTGTTTTTT	CASSESQAIFNEKLFF
once	TRBV28	-	TRBJ2-1	TGTGCCAGCAGTTTACTAGCGAGTGAGCAGTTCTTC	CASSLLASEQFF
-	TRBV7-9	TRBD1	TRBJ1-2	TGTGCCAGCAGCCCCCCCGACAGGGTGCACTATGGCTACACCTTC	CASSPPDRVHYGYTF
once	TRBV28	-	TRBJ1-1	TGTGCCAGCAGTTTATTCGGGGGGGCCAACACTGAAGCTTTCTTT	CASSLFGGANTEAFF
few	TRBV6-2/TRBV6-3	-	TRBJ2-5	TGTGCCAGCAGTTACTCGGAGACCCAGTACTTC	CASSYSETQYF
-	TRBV5-4	TRBD1	TRBJ1-3	TGTGCCAGCAGCTCGGCCGGGACAGGGGGGTCTGGAAACACCATATATTTT	CASSSAGTGGSGNTIYF
-	TRBV6-6	TRBD2	TRBJ2-7	TGTGCCAGCAGTCAACGACTAGCGGGAGATGAATACGAGCAGTACTTC	CASSQRLAGDEYEQYF
-	TRBV5-1	-	TRBJ2-1	TGCGCCAGCTTAAACACCCAGGGCTCCAATGAGCAGTTCTTC	CASLNTQGSNEQFF
-	TRBV15	-	TRBJ2-7	TGTGCCACCAGCAGAGATCGGCCATACGAGCAGTACTTC	CATSRDRPYEQYF
once	TRBV6-5	-	TRBJ2-3	TGTGCCAGCAGGGGTTATGGGGTGGGGGCAGATACGCAGTATTTT	CASRGYGVGADTQYF
-	TRBV9	TRBD1	TRBJ2-3	TGTGCCAGCAGCTCCGACAGGGGGCGGGAAGATACGCAGTATTTT	CASSSDRGREDTQYF
-	TRBV5-1	-	TRBJ2-2	TGCGCCAGCACTCAACAGGGAACCGGGGAGCTGTTTTTT	CASTQQGTGELFF
-	TRBV5-4	TRBD1	TRBJ1-4	TGTGCCAGCAGCGGGCAGGGGGTAGGCGAAAAACTGTTTTTT	CASSGQGVGEKLFF
once	TRBV27	TRBD2	TRBJ2-1	TGTGCCAGCAGTCAAGGGACTAGCGGGAGGGTTTCCTACAATGAGCAGTTCTTC	CASSQGTSGRVSYNEQFF
-	TRBV11-2	-	TRBJ1-2	TGTGCCAGCACCGGGACACTCGACTATGGCTACACCTTC	CASTGTLDYGYTF
-	TRBV7-2	TRBD2	TRBJ2-2	TGTGCCAGCAGCTGGAGCGGGGGCACCGGGGAGCTGTTTTTT	CASSWSGGTGELFF
-	TRBV29-1	-	TRBJ2-1	TGCAGCGTTCGGGAATTCTCCTACAATGAGCAGTTCTTC	CSVREFSYNEQFF
-	TRBV15	-	TRBJ2-5	TGTGCCACCAGCAGAGGGGGGGGACATCAAGAGACCCAGTACTTC	CATSRGGGHQETQYF
-	TRBV5-1	-	TRBJ1-6	TGCGCCAGCAGCTGGGATGCGGGGAATTCACCCCTCCACTTT	CASSWDAGNSPLHF
-	TRBV19	TRBD1	TRBJ2-7	TGTGCCAGTAGTTTAGGACAGGGCGCGATTTCTCCCTACGAGCAGTACTTC	CASSLGQGAISPYEQYF
once	TRBV7-2	-	TRBJ1-5	TGTGCCAGCAGCTTTAGCGGCAATCAGCCCCAGCATTTT	CASSFSGNQPQHF
-	TRBV4-2	-	TRBJ1-6	TGTGCCAGCAGCCAAAATCGAGGGAGCTCACCCCTCCACTTT	CASSQNRGSSPLHF
-	TRBV30	-	TRBJ2-7	TGTGCCTGGGCCGGGGTTTCGTACGAGCAGTACTTC	CAWAGVSYEQYF
-	TRBV2	-	TRBJ1-5	TGTGCCAGTGGACCTCTAGGGGCGGATATGGGCAATCAGCCCCAGCATTTT	CASGPLGADMGNQPQHF
-	TRBV24-1	-	TRBJ1-6	TGTGCCACCAGGGCCCGTCCGGATTCACCCCTCCACTTT	CATRARPDSPLHF
-	TRBV14	-	TRBJ2-7	TGTGCCAGCAGCCAAGCGGGACACTTCTACGAGCAGTACTTC	CASSQAGHFYEQYF
-	TRBV14	TRBD2	TRBJ2-3	TGTGCCAGCAGCCAAGATGGAGGGCGGGGGGCCTTCACAGATACGCAGTATTTT	CASSQDGGRGAFTDTQYF
-	TRBV6-6	-	TRBJ2-7	TGTGCCAGCAGTTGGGGTCCCTACGAGCAGTACTTC	CASSWGPYEQYF
-	TRBV15	-	TRBJ2-2	TGTGCCACCAGCAGAGATCCGGGGGTCTGGAACACCGGGGAGCTGTTTTTT	CATSRDPGVWNTGELFF
-	TRBV5-1	-	TRBJ1-1	TGCGCCAGCAGCTTGGGAGGTGGCATAAGGGCTGAAGCTTTCTTT	CASSLGGGIRAEAFF
-	TRBV7-7	TRBD2	TRBJ2-1	TGTGCCAGCAGCTTAGCGGGCTCTAGCGGGAGGTTAGATGAGCAGTTCTTC	CASSLAGSSGRLDEQFF
few	TRBV19	-	TRBJ1-5	TGTGCCAGTAGTATAGTGGCAGGCAATCAGCCCCAGCATTTT	CASSIVAGNQPQHF
-	TRBV12-3/TRBV12-4	-	TRBJ1-1	TGTGCCAGCAGTCCCACACTACCCAGGTTGGCTTTCTTT	CASSPTLPRLAFF
-	TRBV6-5	-	TRBJ2-5	TGTGCCAGCAGTCAGTACACAGTGCTCTGGGAGGCCCAGTACTTC	CASSQYTVLWEAQYF